Listed here is a single TCR beta chain. Its specificity is not known. The data stem from a study of T cell responses to AZD1222 COVID-19 vaccine. V trimming: 5 bases; J trimming: 7 bases; junction bases outside the gene matches: 10. CDR3 size: 16 residues. Germline loops: CDR1 MNHEY, CDR2 SVGEGT. Whole-study results and caveats: Among AZD1222 vaccinees, only five or six were seropositive at baseline. Within unmutated variant regions lay the reported targets of nearly half of spike-specific TCRs. The repertoires were collected only after the peak T cell response.

The method was immunoSEQ multiplex PCR; TCRdb's version includes in-frame clones alone and lacks a portion of them. The table includes tens of thousands of clones, 65% to 85% detected once. This sequence was found in an adult who received the AZD1222 COVID-19 vaccine. Sequencing used peripheral blood, obtained 28 days after the second AZD1222 dose. The J gene is TRBJ2-2, the V gene TRBV6-2 or TRBV6-3; TRBD1 agrees at 10 bases. Written as DNA, the CDR3 is TGTGCCAGCAGTCCGCCCGGGACAGGGGAGATCGGGGAGCTGTTTTTT. Amino acids: CASSPPGTGEIGELFF.